This TCR beta chain stems from a study of shared clonotypes between healthy human individuals. Across the whole study: Each donor's CD4 naive and CD4 memory cells filled three plates apiece, CD8 naive two, and CD8 memory one. General observations from the study: Though the depth was large, rarefaction showed that sorted-subset sequencing was incomplete. Researchers sampled blood only, noting tissue repertoires likely differ.

Points on this clone: Its target is not known.

The CDR3 has 16 amino acids. V lost 6 bases and J lost 0, with 16 bases in between. From germline, CDR1 is WSHSY and CDR2 SAAADI. The naive CD8 subset, CD45RO-negative cells positively selected for CCR7, excluded terminally differentiated effector memory CD45RA+ cells. Genomic DNA of every subset was divided equally among multiple immunoSEQ plates. TCRdb keeps only in-frame clones here, not all; method: immunoSEQ multiplex PCR. The data contain approximately 840,000 clones, roughly 96% of them singletons. The chain couples TRBV10-2 to TRBJ2-3; no definite D call. Source material: naive CD8+ T cells sorted from blood. The receptor comes from a man under 40 in good health. This CDR3 reads CASSVPTGASTDTQYF. CDR3 nucleotides: TGCGCCAGCAGCGTCCCGACGGGTGCTAGCACAGATACGCAGTATTTT.